This TCR beta chain was obtained from a study of siplizumab effects on memory and regulatory T cells. Trimming cost V 7 bases and J 4 bases; bases outside gene matches: 1. From germline, CDR1 is MGHDK and CDR2 SYGVNS. The CDR3 covers 12 residues. Repertoires were generated with immunoSEQ multiplex PCR, while TCRdb's copy carries only in-frame clones and drops some. The sample has about 56,000 clones, 95% to 98% seen once. The receptor comes from a human donor in good health. What was sequenced was naive CD8+ T cells sorted from blood. V and J are TRBV25-1 and TRBJ2-5; 9 nucleotides agree with TRBD1. The CDR3 reads CASTDRGETQYF. The CDR3 DNA is TGTGCCAGCACGGACAGGGGAGAGACCCAGTACTTC. Using reference TRBV25-1 and TRBJ2-5 for the parts outside the CDR3, the full variable domain is EADIYQTPRYLVIGTGKKITLECSQTMGHDKMYWYQQDPGMELHLIHYSYGVNSTEKGDLSSESTVSRIRTEHFPLTLESARPSHTSQYLCASTDRGETQYFGPGTRLLVL.